A selection of T cell receptor beta chains follows, all from one sample in a study of blood T cell repertoires in COVID-19. Here immunoSEQ multiplex PCR was the method, and the copy in TCRdb shows in-frame clones only, minus some. The data hold fewer than 250,000 clones, with 83% observed a single time. The sequenced sample was peripheral blood. The receptors come from a woman aged 70-85 years with active or convalescent COVID-19. The CDR3 runs from the conserved cysteine through the conserved F or W. The D gene is left open where the match is weak. Some rows mark clone size as missing; the rest say once, few, many or name a class of expanded clone.

V: TRBV11-2; J: TRBJ1-2; D: NA; size: NA; CDR3: CASSFHGGFYGYTF; DNA: TGTGCCAGCAGCTTCCACGGCGGGTTCTATGGCTACACCTTC
V: TRBV10-3; J: TRBJ2-7; D: NA; size: NA; CDR3: CAISDGTGVFGQYF; DNA: TGTGCCATCAGTGACGGGACGGGAGTCTTCGGGCAGTACTTC
V: TRBV13; J: TRBJ2-5; D: NA; size: NA; CDR3: CASSSRGFQETQYF; DNA: TGTGCCAGCAGCTCAAGGGGATTTCAAGAGACCCAGTACTTC
V: TRBV5-5; J: TRBJ1-5; D: NA; size: NA; CDR3: CASSLETPGQPQHF; DNA: TGTGCCAGCAGCTTGGAGACGCCAGGGCAGCCCCAGCATTTT
V: TRBV5-1; J: TRBJ1-2; D: TRBD1; size: NA; CDR3: CASSLVGPNRGEYGYTF; DNA: TGCGCCAGCAGCTTGGTAGGGCCCAACAGGGGCGAATATGGCTACACCTTC
V: TRBV10-3; J: TRBJ2-7; D: TRBD1; size: NA; CDR3: CAISEFEDRGVEQYF; DNA: TGTGCCATCAGTGAGTTTGAGGACAGGGGCGTCGAGCAGTACTTC
V: TRBV5-4; J: TRBJ2-3; D: NA; size: NA; CDR3: CASSSKTIHADTQYF; DNA: TGTGCCAGCAGCTCAAAAACAATCCACGCAGATACGCAGTATTTT
V: TRBV5-1; J: TRBJ1-6; D: TRBD1; size: NA; CDR3: CASRQGDNSPLHF; DNA: TGCGCCAGCCGACAGGGAGATAATTCACCCCTCCACTTT
V: TRBV19; J: TRBJ1-1; D: TRBD1; size: NA; CDR3: CASNPTGAVAFF; DNA: TGTGCCAGTAATCCCACAGGGGCCGTAGCTTTCTTT
V: TRBV10-3; J: TRBJ1-6; D: NA; size: NA; CDR3: CAISEHRDSSPLHF; DNA: TGTGCCATCAGTGAACACAGGGATAGTTCACCCCTCCACTTT
V: TRBV6-1; J: TRBJ1-1; D: NA; size: NA; CDR3: CASSEASRANTEAFF; DNA: TGTGCCAGCAGTGAAGCGTCCAGGGCGAACACTGAAGCTTTCTTT
V: TRBV7-8; J: TRBJ1-3; D: NA; size: NA; CDR3: CASSPTGISGNTIYF; DNA: TGTGCCAGCAGTCCCACAGGGATCTCCGGAAACACCATATATTTT
V: TRBV21-1; J: TRBJ1-3; D: NA; size: NA; CDR3: CASSKGAVQGSGNTIYF; DNA: TGTGCCAGCAGCAAAGGAGCCGTACAGGGGAGTGGAAACACCATATATTTT
V: TRBV6-5; J: TRBJ1-4; D: TRBD1; size: NA; CDR3: CASRTGVGVEKLFF; DNA: TGTGCCAGCAGGACAGGGGTCGGGGTTGAAAAACTGTTTTTT
V: TRBV7-2; J: TRBJ1-4; D: NA; size: NA; CDR3: CASSLTRVGEKLFF; DNA: TGTGCCAGCAGCTTAACCCGGGTCGGTGAAAAACTGTTTTTT
V: TRBV5-4; J: TRBJ2-3; D: NA; size: once; CDR3: CASSPKITSTDTQYF; DNA: TGTGCCAGCAGCCCAAAAATCACTAGCACAGATACGCAGTATTTT
V: TRBV19; J: TRBJ1-1; D: TRBD1; size: few; CDR3: CASSQGGVTEAFF; DNA: TGTGCCAGTAGCCAGGGGGGCGTAACTGAAGCTTTCTTT
V: TRBV7-2; J: TRBJ2-1; D: TRBD2; size: NA; CDR3: CASSRTSAHNEQFF; DNA: TGTGCCAGCAGCAGGACTAGCGCCCACAATGAGCAGTTCTTC
V: TRBV28; J: TRBJ1-2; D: NA; size: NA; CDR3: CASSWAPLLGSYGYTF; DNA: TGTGCCAGCAGTTGGGCCCCCCTTCTAGGGAGCTATGGCTACACCTTC
V: TRBV7-8; J: TRBJ2-2; D: NA; size: NA; CDR3: CASSPSQWSGELFF; DNA: TGTGCCAGCAGCCCTTCACAGTGGTCCGGGGAGCTGTTTTTT
V: TRBV5-1; J: TRBJ2-7; D: NA; size: NA; CDR3: CASSSQGFLDEQYF; DNA: TGCGCCAGCAGCTCACAGGGATTTCTCGACGAGCAGTACTTC
V: TRBV19; J: TRBJ2-1; D: NA; size: NA; CDR3: CASSISGGSYNEQFF; DNA: TGTGCCAGTAGTATTTCTGGAGGCTCCTACAATGAGCAGTTCTTC
V: TRBV19; J: TRBJ2-1; D: NA; size: NA; CDR3: CASSPQGYGQFF; DNA: TGTGCCAGTAGCCCCCAGGGGTACGGACAGTTCTTC
V: TRBV2; J: TRBJ1-1; D: NA; size: once; CDR3: CASSLSGGTEAFF; DNA: TGTGCCAGCAGTCTTTCTGGGGGGACTGAAGCTTTCTTT
V: TRBV21-1; J: TRBJ1-2; D: NA; size: NA; CDR3: CASSNIRYTF; DNA: TGTGCCAGCAGCAACATCCGCTACACCTTC
V: TRBV21-1; J: TRBJ1-2; D: NA; size: NA; CDR3: CASSKVVRINYGYTF; DNA: TGTGCCAGCAGCAAAGTGGTCAGAATTAACTATGGCTACACCTTC
V: TRBV13; J: TRBJ2-3; D: TRBD2; size: NA; CDR3: CASSLGLAEVDTQYF; DNA: TGTGCCAGCAGCTTAGGGCTAGCGGAGGTAGATACGCAGTATTTT
V: TRBV27; J: TRBJ1-5; D: NA; size: NA; CDR3: CASRTSGRPQHF; DNA: TGTGCCAGCCGAACTTCAGGGCGTCCCCAGCATTTT
V: TRBV12-5; J: TRBJ2-7; D: NA; size: NA; CDR3: CASGLGRQVYEQYF; DNA: TGTGCTAGTGGTTTGGGCCGACAGGTCTACGAGCAGTACTTC
V: TRBV18; J: TRBJ1-4; D: TRBD1; size: once; CDR3: CASSPQGASNEKLFF; DNA: TGTGCCAGCTCACCCCAGGGGGCGTCTAATGAAAAACTGTTTTTT
V: TRBV18; J: TRBJ1-2; D: TRBD1; size: NA; CDR3: CASSPQPGQGPYGYTF; DNA: TGTGCCAGCTCACCACAGCCCGGACAGGGTCCCTATGGCTACACCTTC
V: TRBV6-5; J: TRBJ2-3; D: NA; size: NA; CDR3: CASSPDSHTDTQYF; DNA: TGTGCCAGCAGTCCGGACAGCCACACAGATACGCAGTATTTT
V: TRBV3-1/TRBV3-2; J: TRBJ2-1; D: TRBD2; size: NA; CDR3: CASSQGLAGGPTIHNEQFF; DNA: TGTGCCAGCAGCCAAGGACTAGCGGGGGGTCCAACAATCCACAATGAGCAGTTCTTC
V: TRBV28; J: TRBJ1-5; D: NA; size: NA; CDR3: CASRSQLQPQHF; DNA: TGTGCCAGCAGGTCACAGCTTCAGCCCCAGCATTTT
V: TRBV27; J: TRBJ2-1; D: TRBD2; size: few; CDR3: CASNDGLAAMSSYNEQFF; DNA: TGTGCCAGCAACGATGGACTAGCGGCGATGAGCTCCTACAATGAGCAGTTCTTC
V: TRBV7-9; J: TRBJ2-7; D: NA; size: NA; CDR3: CASSLEGAIPYEQYF; DNA: TGTGCCAGCAGCTTGGAGGGGGCGATCCCCTACGAGCAGTACTTC
V: TRBV7-8; J: TRBJ1-2; D: TRBD1; size: NA; CDR3: CASSLTGTGIGYGYTF; DNA: TGTGCCAGCAGCCTGACCGGGACAGGGATTGGCTATGGCTACACCTTC
V: TRBV11-2; J: TRBJ2-2; D: NA; size: NA; CDR3: CASSQQGGVTGELFF; DNA: TGTGCCAGCAGTCAACAGGGGGGGGTCACCGGGGAGCTGTTTTTT
V: TRBV28; J: TRBJ2-7; D: TRBD1; size: once; CDR3: CASSQTGVHEQYF; DNA: TGTGCCAGCAGCCAGACAGGGGTCCACGAGCAGTACTTC
V: TRBV3-1/TRBV3-2; J: TRBJ1-1; D: TRBD1; size: NA; CDR3: CASSPPGQGSLGEAFF; DNA: TGTGCCAGCAGCCCCCCGGGACAGGGGTCTTTGGGTGAAGCTTTCTTT
V: TRBV24-1; J: TRBJ2-5; D: TRBD2; size: NA; CDR3: CAPGGETQYF; DNA: TGTGCCCCGGGGGGGGAGACCCAGTACTTC
V: TRBV5-1; J: TRBJ2-2; D: NA; size: NA; CDR3: CASSLAPGLSTGELFF; DNA: TGCGCCAGCAGCTTGGCCCCAGGCTTGTCCACCGGGGAGCTGTTTTTT
V: TRBV11-2; J: TRBJ1-1; D: NA; size: NA; CDR3: CASSLEGHANTEAFF; DNA: TGTGCCAGCAGCTTGGAAGGACATGCGAACACTGAAGCTTTCTTT
V: TRBV5-1; J: TRBJ1-5; D: TRBD1; size: NA; CDR3: CASSRQGARLREFSQHF; DNA: TGCGCCAGCAGCCGACAGGGAGCGCGCCTCAGGGAGTTCTCCCAGCATTTT
V: TRBV15; J: TRBJ2-7; D: NA; size: NA; CDR3: CATSSGQVFSYEQYF; DNA: TGTGCCACCAGCAGCGGACAAGTCTTCTCCTACGAGCAGTACTTC
V: TRBV29-1; J: TRBJ1-5; D: TRBD1; size: NA; CDR3: CSVANRTGGNQPQHF; DNA: TGCAGCGTTGCCAATAGGACAGGGGGCAATCAGCCCCAGCATTTT
V: TRBV3-1/TRBV3-2; J: TRBJ1-6; D: TRBD1; size: NA; CDR3: CASSQWTGTNSPLHF; DNA: TGTGCCAGCAGCCAATGGACAGGGACGAATTCACCCCTCCACTTT
V: TRBV2; J: TRBJ2-7; D: TRBD1; size: few; CDR3: CASIWDRNYEQYF; DNA: TGTGCCAGCATTTGGGACAGAAACTACGAGCAGTACTTC
V: TRBV7-2; J: TRBJ2-2; D: TRBD2; size: few; CDR3: CASSLGLGGGTGELFF; DNA: TGTGCCAGCAGCTTAGGGCTTGGCGGGGGCACCGGGGAGCTGTTTTTT
V: TRBV6-6; J: TRBJ1-4; D: NA; size: NA; CDR3: CASTSNEKLFF; DNA: TGTGCCAGCACTAGTAATGAAAAACTGTTTTTT
V: TRBV9; J: TRBJ2-2; D: TRBD1; size: NA; CDR3: CASSVTLPGQANTGELFF; DNA: TGTGCCAGCAGCGTAACACTTCCGGGACAGGCGAACACCGGGGAGCTGTTTTTT
V: TRBV6-2/TRBV6-3; J: TRBJ2-7; D: TRBD2; size: NA; CDR3: CASSYPTSGKSRSSYEQYF; DNA: TGTGCCAGCAGTTACCCGACTAGCGGGAAATCCCGGAGCTCCTACGAGCAGTACTTC
V: TRBV7-3; J: TRBJ2-1; D: NA; size: NA; CDR3: CASSLTGAEQFF; DNA: TGTGCCAGCAGCTTAACAGGGGCTGAGCAGTTCTTC
V: TRBV19; J: TRBJ2-7; D: TRBD1; size: once; CDR3: CASSAGTGLPYEQYF; DNA: TGTGCCAGTAGTGCCGGGACAGGGCTTCCCTACGAGCAGTACTTC
V: TRBV7-6; J: TRBJ2-3; D: NA; size: once; CDR3: CASSFARGAADTQYF; DNA: TGTGCCAGCAGCTTCGCCCGGGGGGCCGCAGATACGCAGTATTTT
V: TRBV7-9; J: TRBJ2-3; D: NA; size: NA; CDR3: CATHKGEVDTQYF; DNA: TGTGCCACTCATAAAGGGGAGGTGGATACGCAGTATTTT
V: TRBV27; J: TRBJ1-1; D: NA; size: NA; CDR3: CASSIQGYGNTEAFF; DNA: TGTGCCAGCAGTATTCAGGGGTATGGGAACACTGAAGCTTTCTTT
V: TRBV7-8; J: TRBJ1-1; D: NA; size: NA; CDR3: CASSLIRDEAFF; DNA: TGTGCCAGCAGCTTAATCAGGGATGAAGCTTTCTTT
V: TRBV6-2/TRBV6-3; J: TRBJ2-5; D: TRBD1; size: NA; CDR3: CASSYGGQGEETQYF; DNA: TGTGCCAGCAGTTACGGGGGACAGGGGGAAGAGACCCAGTACTTC
V: TRBV27; J: TRBJ1-2; D: TRBD1; size: NA; CDR3: CASSSTGTGYYGYTF; DNA: TGTGCCAGCAGTTCGACAGGGACAGGTTACTATGGCTACACCTTC